The 3 T cell receptor beta chains below were found in one sample sequenced in a study of T cell responses to AZD1222 COVID-19 vaccine. The repertoire was sequenced with immunoSEQ multiplex PCR; TCRdb's copy has only in-frame clones and lacks some. This sample carries some 150,000 clones, about 86% of them seen once, and the ten largest clones take 4.5% to 6%. The source was peripheral blood, collected on day 0 of MenACWY control vaccination. The receptors derive from an adult in good health.

V gene TRBV9 combines with J gene TRBJ1-3; a weak D match, TRBD1 (6 bases). Germline V gives CDR1 SGDLS, CDR2 YYNGEE. This CDR3 has 17 amino acids. The V end was cut by 2 bases, the J end by 4 bases, with 19 bases between. In nucleotides, the CDR3 is TGTGCCAGCAGCGTGGGGGCGACAGGATCTGGAGGAAACACCATATATTTT. It yields the protein CASSVGATGSGGNTIYF. Full variable domain (missing parts from reference TRBV9 and TRBJ1-3): DSGVTQTPKHLITATGQRVTLRCSPRSGDLSVYWYQQSLDQGLQFLIQYYNGEERAKGNILERFSAQQFPDLHSELNLSSLELGDSALYFCASSVGATGSGGNTIYFGEGSWLTVV.

The table lists this clone with a count of one. The V call is TRBV6-5, the J call TRBJ1-2, with D perhaps TRBD1 (5 bases). The V and J ends lost 0 bases and 4 bases respectively, with 9 bases between them. Germline CDR1 reads MNHEY; CDR2 reads SVGAGI. The CDR3 totals 14 residues. CDR3 protein: CASSYSSRAYGYTF. CDR3 DNA sequence: TGTGCCAGCAGTTACTCCAGCAGGGCCTATGGCTACACCTTC.

This chain connects TRBV4-1 to TRBJ2-2; the D is unclear. This CDR3 has 16 amino acids. V lost 5 bases to trimming and J lost 1 base, with 14 bases between them. The germline gives CDR1 MGHRA, CDR2 YSYEKL. The CDR3 coding sequence is TGCGCCAGCAGCAAGGACGGTGGAAGGAACACCGGGGAGCTGTTTTTT. The encoded protein is CASSKDGGRNTGELFF.